Shown below are 32 T cell receptor beta chains from a single sample sequenced in a study of T cells in Graves' hyperthyroidism and ophthalmopathy (dated 2019 in TCRdb). Libraries were constructed by multiplex PCR. Sequenced on an Illumina HiSeq 2000. The TCR beta CDR3 regions were amplified from RNA transcripts. The TCR CDR3 was subjected to a first round of RT-PCR using the HTBI primer set and the Qiagen OneStep RT-PCR kit. TCRdb reran the public reads through fastp at Q25 and MiXCR, keeping productive beta chains. Rows with a matching CDR3 protein are joined into one entry that keeps the most common DNA and genes. The sample yields about 420,000 distinct CDR3 sequences; approximately 14% were counted once. Approximately 5.3% of the sample is taken by the ten largest. The sample taken for sequencing was blood. Source of these receptors: a woman between 18 and 29 years old with Graves' hyperthyroidism.

This clonotype was seen at least ten times. The J gene is TRBJ1-2, the V gene TRBV7-9; 7 bases map to TRBD1. The CDR3 contains 15 residues. Trimming removed 4 bases from V and 2 bases from J; junction bases left unmatched: 7. Germline CDR1 and CDR2: SEHNR and FQNEAQ (reference sequence). CDR3: CASSSGTVLNYGYTF. The CDR3 DNA reads TGTGCCAGCAGCTCTGGGACAGTGCTAAACTATGGCTACACCTTC.

There are a few counts of this clonotype. The rearrangement links TRBV6-1 to TRBJ1-3; D not certain. Germline V lookup: CDR1 MNHNS, CDR2 SASEGT. V was trimmed by 9 bases and J by 0 bases, leaving 6 bases between them. The CDR3 runs to 12 residues. CDR3 coding DNA: TGTGCCAGTGCCAGCTCTGGAAACACCATATATTTT. Its protein product is CASASSGNTIYF.

There are many counts of this clonotype. The chain couples TRBV12-3 or TRBV12-4 to TRBJ1-2; 7 bases line up with TRBD1. There are 13 residues in the CDR3. The trim removed 6 bases at V and 6 bases at J, leaving 7 bases unmatched. For the CDR3, the DNA is TGTGCCAGCAGCGGGGACAGTCCCCATGGCTACACCTTC. As protein: CASSGDSPHGYTF.

This clonotype was seen repeatedly, ten times or more. The rearrangement uses TRBV3-1 and TRBJ1-1, with D possibly being TRBD1 (5 bases). This CDR3 is built from 15 residues. Trimming took off 0 bases at V and 11 bases at J, with 19 bases between the two ends. The germline V gene encodes CDR1 LGHDT and CDR2 YNNKEL (reference sequence). The CDR3, as DNA: TGTGCCAGCAGCCAAGATCGGGGAGTGGGGGGAGTGGCTTTCTTT. Amino acid sequence: CASSQDRGVGGVAFF.

The CDR3, as DNA: TGTGCCAGCAGTCGCGGCGAGACGAACACCGGGGAGCTGTTTTTT. Its protein product is CASSRGETNTGELFF. J is TRBJ2-2 and V is TRBV27; D ambiguous. The ends were cut back, 5 bases at V and 0 bases at J, with 10 bases in the middle. This CDR3 has 15 residues. The germline CDR1 and CDR2 sequences are MNHEY and SMNVEV (reference sequence).

This clonotype was recorded a few times. A much more abundant neighbour one base away suggests this may be a read error. This rearrangement joins TRBV6-1 to TRBJ2-5; D gene uncertain. The CDR3 consists of 15 residues. Germline loops: CDR1 MNHNS, CDR2 SASEGT. V dropped 6 bases and J dropped 3 bases, with 17 bases sitting between them. The CDR3 sequence is CASRTLSRGEETQYF. The CDR3 bases are TGTGCCAGCAGAACCCTATCCCGAGGCGAAGAGACCCAGTACTTC.

This clonotype was recorded many times. The rearrangement uses TRBV28 and TRBJ1-5, with D perhaps matching TRBD1 (5 bases). This CDR3 spans 14 amino acids. The germline V gene encodes CDR1 MDHEN and CDR2 SYDVKM. Trimming left V 6 bases short and J 3 bases short, with 12 bases between. CDR3 coding DNA: TGTGCCAGCAGGGCCCAGGGCAACAATCAGCCCCAGCATTTT. The encoded protein is CASRAQGNNQPQHF.

In its sample, this clonotype was seen many times. The chain carries TRBV4-2 and TRBJ1-2; 10 nucleotides match TRBD1. The trim removed 4 bases at V and 0 bases at J, leaving 2 bases unmatched. The CDR3 consists of 15 residues. Per germline, CDR1 LGHNA and CDR2 YNFKEQ. CDR3 nucleotide sequence: TGTGCCAGCAGCCGCGACAGGGGGCCTAACTATGGCTACACCTTC. As protein: CASSRDRGPNYGYTF.

This clonotype was counted ten times or more. This sequence joins TRBV30 and TRBJ2-7, with D possibly being TRBD2 (6 bases). The V gene lost 1 base and the J gene lost 0 bases, with 10 bases spanning the gap. This CDR3 comprises 14 residues. Germline CDR1 and CDR2: GTSNPN and SVGIG (reference sequence). The CDR3: CAWSAGDPSYEQYF. The CDR3 nucleotides are TGTGCCTGGAGTGCGGGGGACCCCTCCTACGAGCAGTACTTC.

This clonotype was detected a few times. The chain is built from TRBV14 and TRBJ2-3, with D unclear. Germline CDR1 is SGHDN and CDR2 is FVKESK. Trimming pared 0 bases from V and 0 bases from J, leaving 7 bases between. The CDR3 sequence is 15 residues long. DNA for the CDR3: TGTGCCAGCAGCCAAGAGCTCGGGAGCACAGATACGCAGTATTTT. The encoded protein is CASSQELGSTDTQYF.

This clonotype has only a few counts. This chain links TRBV5-1 with TRBJ1-6, with TRBD1 identical over 9 bases. V lost 7 bases and J lost 8; bases outside the gene matches: 7. Germline assignment: CDR1 SGHRS and CDR2 YFSETQ. The CDR3 spans 14 residues. The CDR3 region is CASGRTGGDSPLHF. The CDR3 DNA reads as TGCGCCAGCGGGAGAACAGGGGGCGATTCACCCCTCCACTTT.

The V and J genes are TRBV13 and TRBJ2-5, with 9 positions matching TRBD1. Germline CDR1 is PRHDT and CDR2 is FYEKMQ (reference sequence). Unmatched junction bases numbered 7, after V lost 1 base and J lost 4 bases. The CDR3 consists of 16 residues. Written as DNA, the CDR3 is TGTGCCAGCAGCTTAGTCAGGACAGGGGCCAGAGAGACCCAGTACTTC. It is translated as CASSLVRTGARETQYF. Drawing the rest from reference TRBV13 and TRBJ2-5, the complete variable domain is AAGVIQSPRHLIKEKRETATLKCYPIPRHDTVYWYQQGPGQDPQFLISFYEKMQSDKGSIPDRFSAQQFSDYHSELNMSSLELGDSALYFCASSLVRTGARETQYFGPGTRLLVL.

V and J are TRBV2 and TRBJ2-2, with 10 bases that match TRBD2. The CDR3 extends over 17 amino acids. V trimming: 3 bases; J trimming: 3 bases; junction bases outside the gene matches: 7. Germline V gene data show CDR1 as SNHLY and CDR2 as FYNNEI. The CDR3 nucleotides read TGTGCCAGCAGTGATGCGTCTAGCGGGAGCTACACCGGGGAGCTGTTTTTT. As protein: CASSDASSGSYTGELFF. Variable domain in full (rest from reference TRBV2 and TRBJ2-2): EPEVTQTPSHQVTQMGQEVILRCVPISNHLYFYWYRQILGQKVEFLVSFYNNEISEKSEIFDDQFSVERPDGSNFTLKIRSTKLEDSAMYFCASSDASSGSYTGELFFGEGSRLTVL.

The chain couples TRBV7-2 to TRBJ2-7; 9 bases map to TRBD1. Germline V gives CDR1 SGHTA, CDR2 FQGNSA. The CDR3 is made up of 14 amino acids. Germline trimming cut 5 bases from V and 6 bases from J; bases unmatched to any gene: 8. CDR3 region: CASSPTGGSSEQYF. The DNA for the CDR3 is TGTGCCAGCAGCCCCACAGGGGGCTCTAGCGAGCAGTACTTC.

This clonotype occurred many times. This chain uses TRBV28 with TRBJ1-1; D is ambiguous. CDR3 length: 12 residues. V lost 2 bases, J lost 3 bases, and 4 bases lay in between. Germline CDR1 MDHEN, CDR2 SYDVKM. CDR3 bases: TGTGCCAGCAGTTTACCACACACTGAAGCTTTCTTT. The encoded protein is CASSLPHTEAFF.

This clonotype was recorded at least ten times. The chain has TRBV2 and TRBJ2-1, with 9 bases aligning to TRBD2. The CDR3 length is 16 residues. The germline gives CDR1 SNHLY, CDR2 FYNNEI. After removal of 6 bases from V and 5 bases from J, the junction contained 11 bases not matched to a gene. CDR3 in DNA: TGTGCCAGCAGCTTGACCGGGACTAGCATCCACAATGAGCAGTTCTTC. Translating it yields CASSLTGTSIHNEQFF.

V gene TRBV9 combines with J gene TRBJ1-3; D remains unclear. Germline assignment: CDR1 SGDLS and CDR2 YYNGEE. Trimming left V 6 bases short and J 2 bases short, with 6 bases between. The CDR3 runs 12 residues. CDR3 amino acids: CASTQTGNTIYF. The CDR3 nucleotides are TGTGCCAGCACCCAGACTGGAAACACCATATATTTT.

This clonotype came up many times. The chain combines TRBV11-1 with TRBJ2-7; D may be TRBD2 (5 bases). From germline, CDR1 is SGHAT and CDR2 FQDESV (reference sequence). CDR3 length: 14 amino acids. V was trimmed by 5 bases and J by 0 bases, leaving 11 bases between them. In DNA, the CDR3 is TGTGCCAGCAGCGGAGGACGGAACTCCTACGAGCAGTACTTC. It specifies CASSGGRNSYEQYF.

This clonotype occurred many times. The rearrangement links TRBV3-1 to TRBJ2-1, with D tentatively TRBD2 (6 bases). CDR3 length equals 16 residues. V gave up 0 bases and J gave up 0 bases, with 9 bases separating them. Germline V gene data show CDR1 as LGHDT and CDR2 as YNNKEL (reference sequence). CDR3 sequence reads: CASSQEIADSYNEQFF. CDR3 nucleotides: TGTGCCAGCAGCCAAGAAATAGCGGACTCCTACAATGAGCAGTTCTTC.

This clonotype was counted at least ten times. The V and J genes are TRBV20-1 and TRBJ2-7; 9 bases are a match to TRBD2. The CDR3 has 13 residues. V was clipped by 5 bases and J by 3 bases; unmatched bases: 5. The germline V gene encodes CDR1 DFQATT and CDR2 SNEGSKA (reference sequence). In DNA form, the CDR3 reads TGCAGTGCTGGGGGACTAGCTTTCTACGAGCAGTACTTC. It is translated as CSAGGLAFYEQYF.

There are many counts of this clonotype. The chain carries TRBV7-3 and TRBJ2-3, with 8 bases matching TRBD2. The CDR3 runs to 14 residues. CDR1 and CDR2 from the germline V gene are SGHTA and FQGTGA. Trimming took 5 bases from V and 5 from J; bases not matched to a gene: 6. The CDR3 loop reads CASSPTSEIDTQYF. CDR3 nucleotide sequence: TGTGCCAGCAGCCCGACTAGCGAAATAGATACGCAGTATTTT.

This clonotype was seen at least ten times. The chain uses TRBV5-1 and TRBJ1-5; D gene unclear. CDR1 and CDR2 (germline): SGHRS, YFSETQ. V dropped 3 bases and J dropped 3 bases, with 13 bases sitting between them. CDR3 size: 15 residues. The CDR3 loop reads CASSSDGSINQPQHF. The CDR3 region has the DNA TGCGCCAGCAGCTCGGATGGGTCCATCAATCAGCCCCAGCATTTT.

In this sample, this clonotype turned up many times. This chain connects TRBV6-1 to TRBJ2-1; D remains ambiguous. The CDR3 has 14 residues. Trimming left V 2 bases short and J 5 bases short, with 10 bases between. Germline CDR1 reads MNHNS; CDR2 reads SASEGT. CDR3 residues: CASSEFVTNNEQFF. The CDR3 nucleotides read TGTGCCAGCAGTGAATTTGTCACCAACAATGAGCAGTTCTTC.

This clonotype was seen many times. J is TRBJ1-3 and V is TRBV7-2, with D maybe TRBD1 (6 bases). Trimming took off 3 bases at V and 0 bases at J, with 18 bases between the two ends. This CDR3 is built from 18 residues. Germline CDR1 is SGHTA and CDR2 is FQGNSA. CDR3 coding DNA: TGTGCCAGCAGCTTCAGACCAACAGGGCAACTCTCTGGAAACACCATATATTTT. This codes for CASSFRPTGQLSGNTIYF.

The chain links TRBV7-3 to TRBJ2-2; 10 bases align to TRBD2. Unmatched junction bases numbered 4, after V lost 1 base and J lost 5 bases. This CDR3 spans 16 amino acids. CDR1 and CDR2 (germline): SGHTA, FQGTGA. This chain's CDR3 is CASSLIAGGRTGELFF. As DNA, the CDR3 is TGTGCCAGCAGCTTAATAGCGGGAGGTCGAACCGGGGAGCTGTTTTTT.

This clonotype was recorded many times. The chain recombines TRBV2 with TRBJ1-5, with a possible D match to TRBD1 (6 bases). Germline values: CDR1 SNHLY, CDR2 FYNNEI. The germline V and J ends were trimmed by 4 bases and 6 bases, with 13 bases remaining between them. There are 14 residues in the CDR3. CDR3 DNA: TGTGCCAGCAGTGGGCGGGGGCCGGCTCAGCCCCAGCATTTT. Its protein product is CASSGRGPAQPQHF.

This clonotype was detected ten times or more. The chain uses TRBV13 and TRBJ1-6; 9 bases match TRBD1. The CDR3 sequence is 14 residues long. Germline CDR1 and CDR2: PRHDT and FYEKMQ (reference sequence). V dropped 4 bases and J dropped 8; count of bases not matched to a gene: 3. The chain's CDR3 is CASSSQGADSPLHF. In nucleotides, the CDR3 is TGTGCCAGCAGCTCACAGGGGGCGGATTCACCCCTCCACTTT.

This clonotype showed up many times. The chain is built from TRBV12-3 or TRBV12-4 and TRBJ2-7, with 8 bases fitting TRBD1. The CDR3 is 15 amino acids. V lost 5 bases and J lost 5; bases outside the gene matches: 11. As DNA, the CDR3 is TGTGCCAGCAGTGTAAGGACAGGGACTTCCCACGAGCAGTACTTC. This codes for CASSVRTGTSHEQYF.

This clonotype appeared many times. J is TRBJ2-2 and V is TRBV6-5; 7 bases line up with TRBD2. This CDR3 contains 16 residues. V was pared by 0 bases and J by 7 bases, with 8 bases of the junction left unmatched. Germline CDR1 MNHEY, CDR2 SVGAGI. The chain's CDR3 is CASSYSGGRTGGELFF. The CDR3 region has the DNA TGTGCCAGCAGTTACTCTGGCGGGAGAACAGGCGGGGAGCTGTTTTTT.

This clonotype was observed at least ten times. The rearrangement joins TRBV18 to TRBJ2-3; 11 bases align to TRBD2. Germline V gives CDR1 KGHSH, CDR2 LQKENI. Losses at the gene ends were 2 bases for V and 5 bases for J; bases not matched to a gene: 6. The CDR3 loop spans 16 amino acids. The CDR3 here is CASSPELAGGGDTQYF. In nucleotides, the CDR3 is TGTGCCAGCTCACCAGAGCTAGCGGGAGGCGGAGATACGCAGTATTTT.

This clonotype appeared many times. V and J are TRBV5-1 and TRBJ1-1; 8 bases match TRBD1. The CDR3 contains 13 residues. V lost 9 bases, J lost 1 base, and 5 bases stayed unmatched. Per germline, CDR1 SGHRS and CDR2 YFSETQ. CDR3 protein: CATAGQANTEAFF. The CDR3 DNA reads as TGCGCCACCGCGGGACAGGCGAACACTGAAGCTTTCTTT. Based on the CDR3 plus reference TRBV5-1 and TRBJ1-1, the full variable domain is KAGVTQTPRYLIKTRGQQVTLSCSPISGHRSVSWYQQTPGQGLQFLFEYFSETQRNKGNFPGRFSGRQFSNSRSEMNVSTLELGDSALYLCATAGQANTEAFFGQGTRLTVV.

This clonotype has at least ten counts. V gene TRBV28 combines with J gene TRBJ2-3; TRBD2 agrees at 11 bases. With 2 bases clipped from V and 1 base from J, the junction kept 5 bases outside the gene matches. The germline V gene has CDR1 MDHEN and CDR2 SYDVKM. The CDR3 runs 17 residues. CDR3 in DNA: TGTGCCAGCAGTTTACCCCTACTAGCGGGGGGCACAGATACGCAGTATTTT. It is translated as CASSLPLLAGGTDTQYF.